This record concerns one T cell receptor beta chain sequence. Antigen: not known. Primers for the PCR totalled 60 Vbeta and 13 Jbeta. Generated by immunoSEQ multiplex PCR, the TCRdb table keeps only in-frame clones and is missing some. This table holds about 160,000 clones, roughly 75% found once. This record comes from a study of cytomegalovirus exposure and HLA in healthy donors. Study findings and constraints: Researchers reported in a later analysis that common viral pathogens appeared linked to several top clusters. The presence/absence work took it that sequencing depth was about the same across donors. TCR beta chain V- and J-gene trimming was linked, in a later analysis, to a missense variant in DCLRE1C.

V was pared by 5 bases and J by 2 bases, with 10 bases between. Germline CDR1 SGHDT, CDR2 YYEEEE. This CDR3 comprises 13 residues. This TCR was sampled from a man aged 18 to 30 in good health and CMV-seronegative. V is TRBV5-6 and J is TRBJ2-5; possibly TRBD2 for D (6 bases). The sequenced sample was PBMCs. CDR3 protein: CASSLGLQETQYF. CDR3 coding DNA: TGTGCCAGCAGTCTGGGACTGCAAGAGACCCAGTACTTC.